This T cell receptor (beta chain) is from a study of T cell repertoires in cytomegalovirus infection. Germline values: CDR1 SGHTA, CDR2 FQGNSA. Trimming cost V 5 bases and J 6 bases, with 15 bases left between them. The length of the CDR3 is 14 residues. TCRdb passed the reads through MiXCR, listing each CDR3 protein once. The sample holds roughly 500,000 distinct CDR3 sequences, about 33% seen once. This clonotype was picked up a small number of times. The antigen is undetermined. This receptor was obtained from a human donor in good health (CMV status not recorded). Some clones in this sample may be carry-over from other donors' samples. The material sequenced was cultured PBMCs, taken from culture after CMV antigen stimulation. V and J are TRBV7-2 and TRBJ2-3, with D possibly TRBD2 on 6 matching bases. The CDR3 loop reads CASSPGGGVDTQYF. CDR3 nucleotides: TGTGCCAGCAGCCCTGGGGGAGGTGTTGATACGCAGTATTTT.